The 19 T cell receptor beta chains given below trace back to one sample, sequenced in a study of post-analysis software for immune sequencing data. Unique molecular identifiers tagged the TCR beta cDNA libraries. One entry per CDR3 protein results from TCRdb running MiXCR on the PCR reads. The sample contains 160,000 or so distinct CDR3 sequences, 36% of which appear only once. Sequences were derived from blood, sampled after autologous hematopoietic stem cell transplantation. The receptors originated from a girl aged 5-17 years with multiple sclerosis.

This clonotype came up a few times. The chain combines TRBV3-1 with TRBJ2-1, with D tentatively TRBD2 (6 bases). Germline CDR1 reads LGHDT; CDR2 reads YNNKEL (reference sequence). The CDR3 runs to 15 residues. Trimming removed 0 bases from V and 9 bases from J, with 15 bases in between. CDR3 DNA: TGTGCCAGCAGCCAAGATAGAGGACTAAACGGTGAGCAGTTCTTC. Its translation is CASSQDRGLNGEQFF.

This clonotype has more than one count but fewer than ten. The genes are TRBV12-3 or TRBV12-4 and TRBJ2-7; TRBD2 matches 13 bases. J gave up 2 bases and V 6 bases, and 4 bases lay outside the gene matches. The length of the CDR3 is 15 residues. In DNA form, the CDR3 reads TGTGCCAGCAGCGGACTAGCGGGAGTCACCTACGAGCAGTACTTC. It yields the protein CASSGLAGVTYEQYF.

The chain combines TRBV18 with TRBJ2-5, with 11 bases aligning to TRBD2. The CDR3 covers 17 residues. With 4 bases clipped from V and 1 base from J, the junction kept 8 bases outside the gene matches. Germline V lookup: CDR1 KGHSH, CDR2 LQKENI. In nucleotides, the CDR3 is TGTGCCAGCTCACGGTTCAGACTAGCGGGAACCCAAGAGACCCAGTACTTC. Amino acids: CASSRFRLAGTQETQYF.

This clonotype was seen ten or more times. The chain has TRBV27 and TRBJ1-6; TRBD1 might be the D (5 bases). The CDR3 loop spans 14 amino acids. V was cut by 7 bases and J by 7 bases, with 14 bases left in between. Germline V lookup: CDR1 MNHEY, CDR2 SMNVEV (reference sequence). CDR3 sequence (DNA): TGTGCCAGCACCTACGGGGGTCCCAATTCACCCCTCCACTTT. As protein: CASTYGGPNSPLHF.

CDR3 loop: CASGARTETQYF. In DNA form, the CDR3 reads TGTGCCAGCGGGGCCCGGACGGAGACCCAGTACTTC. The chain has TRBV2 and TRBJ2-5, with a weak D call TRBD1 (5 bases). V was clipped by 8 bases and J by 5 bases, with 12 bases between them. Germline V gene sequence: CDR1 SNHLY, CDR2 FYNNEI. The CDR3 length is 12 residues.

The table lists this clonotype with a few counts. The CDR3 protein is CASSFFPGTGRSYEQYF. For the CDR3, the DNA is TGCGCCAGCAGCTTCTTCCCCGGGACAGGTCGCTCCTACGAGCAGTACTTC. This chain joins TRBV5-1 and TRBJ2-7; TRBD1 agrees at 8 bases. Unmatched junction bases numbered 10, after V lost 2 bases and J lost 0 bases. In germline, CDR1 is SGHRS, CDR2 YFSETQ. This CDR3 is built from 17 residues.

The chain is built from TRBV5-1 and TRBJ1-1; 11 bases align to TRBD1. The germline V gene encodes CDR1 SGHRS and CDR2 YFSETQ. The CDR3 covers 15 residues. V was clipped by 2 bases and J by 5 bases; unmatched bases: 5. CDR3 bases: TGCGCCAGCAGCTTAAGTGGGGACAGGGGGACTGAAGCTTTCTTT. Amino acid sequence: CASSLSGDRGTEAFF.

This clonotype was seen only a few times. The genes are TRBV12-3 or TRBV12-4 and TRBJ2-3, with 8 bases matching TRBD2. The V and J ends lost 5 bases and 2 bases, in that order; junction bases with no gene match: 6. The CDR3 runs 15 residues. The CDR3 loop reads CASSHSGANTDTQYF. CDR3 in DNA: TGTGCCAGCAGTCATAGCGGGGCCAACACAGATACGCAGTATTTT.

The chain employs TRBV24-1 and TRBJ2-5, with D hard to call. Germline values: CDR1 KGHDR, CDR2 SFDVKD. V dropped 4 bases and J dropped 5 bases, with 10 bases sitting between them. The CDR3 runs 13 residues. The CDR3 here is CATSEGIWETQYF. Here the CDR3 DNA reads TGTGCCACCAGTGAGGGTATTTGGGAGACCCAGTACTTC.

The CDR3 is CSAGGTLILEQYF. CDR3 DNA sequence: TGCAGTGCTGGCGGGACACTTATCCTCGAGCAGTACTTC. The chain links TRBV20-1 to TRBJ2-7, with D perhaps TRBD1 or TRBD2 (6 bases each). From germline, CDR1 is DFQATT and CDR2 SNEGSKA (reference sequence). This CDR3 region has 13 residues. V lost 5 bases and J lost 6, with 17 bases in between.

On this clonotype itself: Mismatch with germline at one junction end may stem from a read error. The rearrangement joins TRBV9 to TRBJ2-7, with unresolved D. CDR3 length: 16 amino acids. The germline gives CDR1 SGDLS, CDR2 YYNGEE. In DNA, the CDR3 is TGTGCCGGCAGCCCACGCCCCGTTCCGACGGCCTACGAGCAGTACTTC. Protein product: CAGSPRPVPTAYEQYF.

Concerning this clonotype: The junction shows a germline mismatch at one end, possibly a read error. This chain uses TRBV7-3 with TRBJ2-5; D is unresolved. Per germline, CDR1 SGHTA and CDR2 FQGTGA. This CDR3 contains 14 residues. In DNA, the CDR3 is TGTGCCTGCAGCTTAAGGGCAGCCGGGGAGACCCAGTACTTC. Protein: CACSLRAAGETQYF.

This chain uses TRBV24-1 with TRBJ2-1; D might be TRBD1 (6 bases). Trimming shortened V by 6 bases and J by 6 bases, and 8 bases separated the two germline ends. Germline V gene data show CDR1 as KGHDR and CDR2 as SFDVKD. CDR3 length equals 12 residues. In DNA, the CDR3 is TGTGCCACCAGTACCAGGGGCAATGAGCAGTTCTTC. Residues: CATSTRGNEQFF.

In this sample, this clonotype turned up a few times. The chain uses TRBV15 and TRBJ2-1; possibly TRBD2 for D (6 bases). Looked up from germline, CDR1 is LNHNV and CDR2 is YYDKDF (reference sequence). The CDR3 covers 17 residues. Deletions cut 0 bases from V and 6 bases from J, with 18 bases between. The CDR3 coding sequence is TGTGCCACCAGCAGAGACCCCCAGCGGGCTAGTCCCAATGAGCAGTTCTTC. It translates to CATSRDPQRASPNEQFF. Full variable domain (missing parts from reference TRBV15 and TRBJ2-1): DAMVIQNPRYQVTQFGKPVTLSCSQTLNHNVMYWYQQKSSQAPKLLFHYYDKDFNNEADTPDNFQSRRPNTSFCFLDIRSPGLGDTAMYLCATSRDPQRASPNEQFFGPGTRLTVL.

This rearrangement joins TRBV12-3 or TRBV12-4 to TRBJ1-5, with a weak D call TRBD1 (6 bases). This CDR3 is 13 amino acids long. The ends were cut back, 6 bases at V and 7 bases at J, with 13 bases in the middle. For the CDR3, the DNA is TGTGCCAGCAGCTACAGGGTGAGGCAGCCCCAGCATTTT. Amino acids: CASSYRVRQPQHF.

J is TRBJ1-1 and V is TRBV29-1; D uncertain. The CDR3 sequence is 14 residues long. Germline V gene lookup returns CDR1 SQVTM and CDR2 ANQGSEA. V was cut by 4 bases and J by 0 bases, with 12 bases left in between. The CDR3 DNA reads TGCAGCGTTGCGCCAGACCGCGTGAACACTGAAGCTTTCTTT. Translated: CSVAPDRVNTEAFF.

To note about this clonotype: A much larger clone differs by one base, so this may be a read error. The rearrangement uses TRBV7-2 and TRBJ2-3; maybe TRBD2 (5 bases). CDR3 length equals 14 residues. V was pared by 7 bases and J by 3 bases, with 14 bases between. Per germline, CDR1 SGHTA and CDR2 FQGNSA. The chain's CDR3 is CASNRGSVTDTQYF. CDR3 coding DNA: TGTGCCAGCAACAGAGGGAGTGTTACAGATACGCAGTATTTT.

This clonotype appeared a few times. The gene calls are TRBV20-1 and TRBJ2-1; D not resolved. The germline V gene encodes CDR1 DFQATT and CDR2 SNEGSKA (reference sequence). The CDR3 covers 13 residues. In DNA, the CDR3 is TGCAGCTCCCTTCCGACCGGGCACAATGAGCAGTTCTTC. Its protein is CSSLPTGHNEQFF.

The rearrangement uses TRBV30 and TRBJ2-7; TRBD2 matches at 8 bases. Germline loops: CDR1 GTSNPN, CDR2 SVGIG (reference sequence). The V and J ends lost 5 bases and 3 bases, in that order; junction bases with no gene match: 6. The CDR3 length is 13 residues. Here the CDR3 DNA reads TGTGCCTGGGGAGGTAGCGGGATCTACGAGCAGTACTTC. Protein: CAWGGSGIYEQYF.